Listed below are T cell receptor beta chains from one sample, sequenced in a study of blood T cell repertoires in COVID-19. TCRdb keeps only in-frame clones here, not all; method: immunoSEQ multiplex PCR. Here the sample spans about 90,000 clones, 75% to 85% being singletons. The sequenced sample consisted of peripheral blood. The source of these receptors is a woman of 80 years or more with acute or convalescent COVID-19. The CDR3 runs from the conserved cysteine through the conserved F or W. The order of the fields is V gene, CDR3 length, J gene, D gene, clone size, CDR3 protein, CDR3 DNA. The D gene is left open where the match is weak. Only some rows state a clone size, as once, few, many or a class for expanded clones.

>TRBV7-2|15|TRBJ2-1|TRBD2|-
CASSLGISSGSEQFF
TGTGCCAGCAGCTTAGGGATTTCTAGCGGGAGTGAGCAGTTCTTC
>TRBV7-3|16|TRBJ1-1|-|once
CASSLNPQGGGTEAFF
TGTGCCAGCAGCTTAAACCCCCAGGGAGGGGGCACTGAAGCTTTCTTT
>TRBV5-1|16|TRBJ2-3|-|-
CASSLALIFSTDTQYF
TGCGCCAGCAGCTTGGCCCTTATCTTTAGCACAGATACGCAGTATTTT
>TRBV7-2|14|TRBJ1-4|-|-
CASSPGFANEKLFF
TGTGCCAGCAGCCCGGGTTTTGCTAATGAAAAACTGTTTTTT
>TRBV7-2|12|TRBJ2-3|-|-
CASSVSLYTQYF
TGTGCCAGCAGCGTTAGCCTCTATACGCAGTATTTT
>TRBV2|13|TRBJ1-1|-|-
CASSVQQNTEAFF
TGTGCCAGCAGTGTACAGCAGAACACTGAAGCTTTCTTT
>TRBV12-3/TRBV12-4|12|TRBJ2-7|-|-
CASSVQGIGQYF
TGTGCCAGCAGTGTGCAGGGGATAGGGCAGTACTTC
>TRBV5-1|19|TRBJ2-6|-|-
CASSYPPPTGNSGANVLTF
TGCGCCAGCAGCTACCCTCCTCCTACAGGGAACTCTGGGGCCAACGTCCTGACTTTC
>TRBV24-1|19|TRBJ2-6|-|-
CATSDQYRDTVSGANVLTF
TGTGCCACCAGTGACCAATACCGGGACACAGTCTCTGGGGCCAACGTCCTGACTTTC
>TRBV7-2|15|TRBJ2-7|TRBD1|-
CASSVSPGTAYEQYF
TGTGCCAGCAGCGTATCCCCCGGGACAGCCTACGAGCAGTACTTC
>TRBV11-2|15|TRBJ2-3|TRBD2|-
CASSALAGGPDTQYF
TGTGCCAGCAGCGCCCTAGCGGGGGGGCCCGATACGCAGTATTTT
>TRBV3-1/TRBV3-2|16|TRBJ2-1|TRBD2|-
CASSQAGLAVYNEQFF
TGTGCCAGCAGCCAAGCCGGGCTAGCGGTCTACAATGAGCAGTTCTTC
>TRBV20-1|12|TRBJ1-1|-|-
CSASSSNTEAFF
TGCAGTGCTAGTTCATCGAACACTGAAGCTTTCTTT
>TRBV7-9|14|TRBJ2-1|TRBD2|once
CASSLAGAEDEQFF
TGTGCCAGCAGCCTAGCGGGAGCGGAGGATGAGCAGTTCTTC
>TRBV6-5|13|TRBJ1-4|TRBD1|-
CASSRDRGEKLFF
TGTGCCAGCAGCCGGGACAGGGGCGAAAAACTGTTTTTT
>TRBV18|16|TRBJ1-2|-|few
CASSTNGGGPNYGYTF
TGTGCCAGCTCTACCAACGGAGGCGGACCTAACTATGGCTACACCTTC
>TRBV20-1|14|TRBJ1-5|TRBD1|-
CSASLGQLNQPQHF
TGCAGTGCTAGTCTGGGACAGCTAAATCAGCCCCAGCATTTT
>TRBV27|17|TRBJ1-5|TRBD1|-
CASSPGQGAGGNQPQHF
TGTGCCAGCAGTCCAGGACAGGGGGCGGGAGGCAATCAGCCCCAGCATTTT
>TRBV25-1|14|TRBJ2-3|TRBD1|-
CASAEGQVTDTQYF
TGTGCCAGCGCCGAGGGACAGGTGACAGATACGCAGTATTTT
>TRBV7-2|12|TRBJ1-3|-|-
CASSLRRNTIYF
TGTGCCAGCAGCTTGCGGAGAAACACCATATATTTT
>TRBV28|10|TRBJ2-7|-|-
CASSRVAVFF
TGTGCCAGCAGTCGGGTGGCAGTCTTCTTC
>TRBV7-2|14|TRBJ1-1|TRBD1|few
CASSSRQGVTEAFF
TGTGCCAGCAGCTCGCGACAGGGGGTGACTGAAGCTTTCTTT
>TRBV6-2/TRBV6-3|15|TRBJ1-2|TRBD1|few
CASSPTATPGQGYTF
TGTGCCAGCAGCCCGACGGCTACCCCGGGACAGGGGTACACCTTC
>TRBV19|13|TRBJ1-1|-|-
CASSIQGTAEAFF
TGTGCCAGTAGTATACAGGGGACGGCTGAAGCTTTCTTT
>TRBV6-1|13|TRBJ1-5|-|-
CASSEAGHQPQHF
TGTGCCAGCAGTGAAGCGGGGCATCAGCCCCAGCATTTT
>TRBV7-7|13|TRBJ2-5|-|-
CASSFDGGETQYF
TGTGCTAGCAGCTTCGACGGCGGGGAGACCCAGTACTTC